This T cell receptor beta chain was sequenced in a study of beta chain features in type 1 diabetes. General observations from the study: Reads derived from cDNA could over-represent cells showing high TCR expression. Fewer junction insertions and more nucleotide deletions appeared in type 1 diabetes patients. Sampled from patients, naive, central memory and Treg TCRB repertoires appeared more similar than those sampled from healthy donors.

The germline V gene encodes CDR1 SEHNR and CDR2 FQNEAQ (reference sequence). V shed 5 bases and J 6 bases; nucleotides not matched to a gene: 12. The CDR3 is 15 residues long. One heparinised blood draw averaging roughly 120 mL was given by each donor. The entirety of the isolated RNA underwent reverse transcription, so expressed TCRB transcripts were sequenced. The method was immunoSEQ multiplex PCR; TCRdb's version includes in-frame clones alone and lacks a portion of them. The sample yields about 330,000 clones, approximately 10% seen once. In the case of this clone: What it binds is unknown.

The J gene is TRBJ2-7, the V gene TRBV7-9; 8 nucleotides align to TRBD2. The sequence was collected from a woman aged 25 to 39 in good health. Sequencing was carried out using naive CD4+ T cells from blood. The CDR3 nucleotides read TGTGCCAGCAGCAGGAGGGTAGCGGGAAAAAGCGAGCAGTACTTC. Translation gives CASSRRVAGKSEQYF.